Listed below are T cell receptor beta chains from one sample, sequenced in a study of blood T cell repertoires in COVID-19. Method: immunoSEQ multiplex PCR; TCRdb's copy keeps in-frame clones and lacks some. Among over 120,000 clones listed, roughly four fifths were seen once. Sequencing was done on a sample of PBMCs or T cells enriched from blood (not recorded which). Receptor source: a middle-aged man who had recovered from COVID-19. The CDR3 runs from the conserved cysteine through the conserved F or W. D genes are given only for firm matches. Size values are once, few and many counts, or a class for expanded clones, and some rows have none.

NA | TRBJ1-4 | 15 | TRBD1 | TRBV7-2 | CASSHPQGVGEKLFF | TGTGCCAGCAGCCACCCGCAGGGGGTCGGCGAAAAACTGTTTTTT
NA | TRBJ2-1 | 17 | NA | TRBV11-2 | CASSLDRGLSSYNEQFF | TGTGCCAGCAGCTTAGACAGGGGCTTAAGCTCCTACAATGAGCAGTTCTTC
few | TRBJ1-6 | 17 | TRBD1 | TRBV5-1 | CASSDRDRVSNNSPLHF | TGCGCCAGCAGCGACCGGGACAGGGTCTCTAATAATTCACCCCTCCACTTT
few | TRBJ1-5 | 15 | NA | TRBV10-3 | CAISSGTYSNQPQHF | TGTGCCATCAGCTCCGGGACATATAGCAATCAGCCCCAGCATTTT
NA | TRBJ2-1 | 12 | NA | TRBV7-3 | CASSLTGNEQFF | TGTGCCAGCAGCTTAACCGGGAATGAGCAGTTCTTC
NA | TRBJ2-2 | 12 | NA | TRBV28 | CASSLIVGELFF | TGTGCCAGCAGTTTAATAGTCGGGGAGCTGTTTTTT
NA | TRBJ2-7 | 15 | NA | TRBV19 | CASSIRQGGPYEQYF | TGTGCCAGTAGTATACGGCAGGGAGGCCCCTACGAGCAGTACTTC
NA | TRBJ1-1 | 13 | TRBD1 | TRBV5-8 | CASSLEDRTRPTF | TGTGCCAGCAGCTTGGAGGACAGGACCCGCCCGACCTTT
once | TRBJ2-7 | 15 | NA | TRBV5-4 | CASSLDPRDNNEQYF | TGTGCCAGCAGCTTAGACCCCCGGGACAACAACGAGCAGTACTTC
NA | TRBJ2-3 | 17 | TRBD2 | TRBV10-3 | CAIRRTSGGTDTDTQYF | TGTGCCATCAGGAGGACTAGCGGGGGGACCGACACAGATACGCAGTATTTT
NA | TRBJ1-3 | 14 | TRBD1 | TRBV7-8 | CASSTQGSGNTIYF | TGTGCCAGCAGCACACAGGGGTCTGGAAACACCATATATTTT
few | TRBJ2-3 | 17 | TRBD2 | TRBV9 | CASSVYPSGGAADTQYF | TGTGCCAGCAGCGTATATCCTAGCGGGGGGGCCGCAGATACGCAGTATTTT
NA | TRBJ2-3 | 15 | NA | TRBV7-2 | CASSLAWTSTDTQYF | TGTGCCAGCAGCTTAGCGTGGACTAGCACAGATACGCAGTATTTT
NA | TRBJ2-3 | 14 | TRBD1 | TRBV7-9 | CASSPGQGGDTQYF | TGTGCCAGCAGCCCCGGACAGGGGGGAGATACGCAGTATTTT
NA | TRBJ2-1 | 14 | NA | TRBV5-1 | CASSDRGGYNEQFF | TGCGCCAGCAGCGACCGAGGGGGCTACAATGAGCAGTTCTTC
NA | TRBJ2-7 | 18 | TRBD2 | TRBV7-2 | CASSKEGTSGAEAYEQYF | TGTGCCAGCAGCAAAGAGGGGACTAGCGGGGCGGAGGCCTACGAGCAGTACTTC
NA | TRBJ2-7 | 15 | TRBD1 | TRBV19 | CASNPGTGGRNEQYF | TGTGCCAGTAACCCGGGGACAGGGGGTAGGAACGAGCAGTACTTC
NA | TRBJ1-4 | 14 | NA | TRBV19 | CASSPRQQDEKLFF | TGTGCCAGTAGTCCCCGACAGCAGGATGAAAAACTGTTTTTT
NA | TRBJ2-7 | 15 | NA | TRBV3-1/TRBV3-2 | CASSGTGTLSYEQYF | TGTGCCAGCAGCGGGACCGGGACACTATCCTACGAGCAGTACTTC
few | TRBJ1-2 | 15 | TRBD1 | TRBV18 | CASSPVTGGNYGYTF | TGTGCCAGCTCACCGGTTACAGGGGGCAACTATGGCTACACCTTC
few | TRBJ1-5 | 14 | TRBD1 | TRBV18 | CASSTGATDQPQHF | TGTGCCAGCTCCACAGGGGCCACGGATCAGCCCCAGCATTTT
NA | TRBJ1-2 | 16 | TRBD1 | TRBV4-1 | CASSQPGQGAHYGYTF | TGCGCCAGCAGCCAACCGGGACAGGGAGCCCATTATGGCTACACCTTC
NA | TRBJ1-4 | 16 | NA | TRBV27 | CASSALTVATNEKLFF | TGTGCCAGCAGTGCACTGACAGTTGCAACTAATGAAAAACTGTTTTTT
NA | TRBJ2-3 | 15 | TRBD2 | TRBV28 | CASSLSGAGTDTQYF | TGTGCCAGCAGTTTGAGCGGGGCAGGCACAGATACGCAGTATTTT
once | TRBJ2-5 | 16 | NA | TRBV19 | CASSMGRSGRGETQYF | TGTGCCAGTAGTATGGGAAGGTCTGGACGAGGGGAGACCCAGTACTTC
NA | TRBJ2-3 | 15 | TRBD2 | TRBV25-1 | CASSRSGFGTDTQYF | TGTGCCAGCAGTCGTAGCGGGTTCGGAACAGATACGCAGTATTTT
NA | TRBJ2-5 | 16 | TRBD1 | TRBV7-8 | CASSLDGTGRGETQYF | TGTGCCAGCAGCTTAGATGGGACAGGGAGGGGAGAGACCCAGTACTTC
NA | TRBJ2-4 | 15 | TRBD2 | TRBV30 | CAWSAASGGANIQYF | TGTGCCTGGAGTGCGGCTAGCGGGGGGGCTAACATTCAGTACTTC
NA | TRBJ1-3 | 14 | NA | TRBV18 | CASSGLSSGNTIYF | TGTGCCAGCTCAGGACTCAGCTCTGGAAACACCATATATTTT
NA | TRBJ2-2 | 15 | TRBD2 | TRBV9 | CASTPGGWGTGELFF | TGTGCCAGCACCCCGGGGGGGTGGGGCACCGGGGAGCTGTTTTTT
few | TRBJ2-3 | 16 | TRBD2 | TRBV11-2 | CASSFGFGGASDTQYF | TGTGCCAGCAGCTTCGGTTTCGGGGGGGCCTCAGATACGCAGTATTTT
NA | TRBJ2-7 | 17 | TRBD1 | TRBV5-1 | CASSSGNRGTGAHEQYF | TGCGCCAGCAGCTCGGGAAATAGAGGGACAGGGGCCCACGAGCAGTACTTC
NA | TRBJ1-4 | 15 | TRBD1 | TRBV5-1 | CASSSQGASNEKLFF | TGCGCCAGCAGCTCACAGGGGGCTTCTAATGAAAAACTGTTTTTT
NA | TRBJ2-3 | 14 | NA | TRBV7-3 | CASSLNRLTDTQYF | TGTGCCAGCAGCTTAAACAGGCTCACAGATACGCAGTATTTT
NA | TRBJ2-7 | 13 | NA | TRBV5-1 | CASRSTRDYEQYF | TGCGCCAGCAGGAGCACTAGAGACTACGAGCAGTACTTC
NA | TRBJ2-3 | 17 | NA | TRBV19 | CASSIVGVGTSTDTQYF | TGTGCCAGTAGTATAGTGGGAGTTGGCACCTCCACAGATACGCAGTATTTT
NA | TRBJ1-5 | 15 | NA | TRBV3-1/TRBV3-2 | CASSHRGGVRQPQHF | TGTGCCAGCAGCCACAGAGGGGGGGTGCGGCAGCCCCAGCATTTT
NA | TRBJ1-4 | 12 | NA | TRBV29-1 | CSVAGADEKLFF | TGCAGCGTTGCAGGGGCTGACGAAAAACTGTTTTTT
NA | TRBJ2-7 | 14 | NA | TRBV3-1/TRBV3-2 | CASNSGGAWDEQYF | TGTGCCAGCAACTCGGGGGGCGCCTGGGACGAGCAGTACTTC
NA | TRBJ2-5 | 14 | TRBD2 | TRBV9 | CASSAGGGRETQYF | TGTGCCAGCAGCGCCGGGGGGGGCCGTGAGACCCAGTACTTC
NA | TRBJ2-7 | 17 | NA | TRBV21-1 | CASSQGGGGPPSEEQYF | TGTGCCAGCAGCCAAGGGGGCGGGGGGCCGCCCAGTGAGGAGCAGTACTTC
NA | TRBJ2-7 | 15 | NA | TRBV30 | CAWRSGGLDLYEQYF | TGTGCCTGGAGGTCAGGAGGCTTAGACCTCTACGAGCAGTACTTC
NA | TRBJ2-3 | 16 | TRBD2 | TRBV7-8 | CASSLDPGLATDTQYF | TGTGCCAGCAGCTTAGACCCGGGACTAGCAACAGATACGCAGTATTTT
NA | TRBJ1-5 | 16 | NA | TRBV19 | CASTPPGGAGNQPQHF | TGTGCCAGTACCCCGCCTGGAGGGGCGGGCAATCAGCCCCAGCATTTT